The 13 T cell receptor beta chains presented below share a single source sample, sequenced in a study of tumor-infiltrating lymphocytes in primary liver carcinoma. From approximately 20-30 mg of unsorted bulk tissue, DNA and RNA were co-extracted together. Making TCR beta cDNA involved approximately 510 ng total RNA and a constant-region primer. Slightly modified ARM-PCR with three nested multiplex PCR rounds yielded TCR beta libraries. TRBV1-TRBV30 forward primers paired with a C-beta reverse primer were used in the first two PCR rounds, which ran roughly 11 cycles each. TCRdb analysed the multiplex PCR reads with MiXCR anew, one entry per CDR3 protein. The table shows about 64,000 distinct CDR3 sequences, with over 60% occurring only once. The source material was liver tumor tissue from sampling region 4. Subset: tumor region T4, right-lateral pole. The receptors were gathered from a man aged 40-49 years with primary liver carcinoma and hepatitis B virus infection.

In regard to this clonotype: The junction shows a germline mismatch at one end, possibly a read error. The chain employs TRBV10-3 and TRBJ2-4; D unresolved. Germline assignment: CDR1 ENHRY and CDR2 SYGVKD. This CDR3 has 18 amino acids. The CDR3 DNA sequence: TGTGCCACCAGTGAGTCGATAGGGTCACTTCAAGCCAAAAACGTTCAGTACTTC. Its protein is CATSESIGSLQAKNVQYF.

The gene calls are TRBV5-5 and TRBJ2-3, with no clear D. V was cut by 2 bases and J by 0 bases, with 13 bases left in between. The CDR3 loop spans 16 amino acids. Germline V gene lookup returns CDR1 SGHKS and CDR2 YYEKEE (reference sequence). The CDR3 region has the DNA TGTGCCAGCAGCTTAACAGTCGGATCTAGCACAGATACGCAGTATTTT. Residues: CASSLTVGSSTDTQYF.

In regard to this clonotype: The junction shows a germline mismatch at one end, possibly a read error. The rearrangement links TRBV28 to TRBJ2-5, with D possibly being TRBD1 or TRBD2 (5 bases each). The V gene's germline CDR1 is MDHEN and CDR2 SYDVKM. The CDR3 runs 14 residues. The CDR3 is CASRDGAEQDTQYF. CDR3 coding DNA: TGTGCCAGCCGGGACGGGGCTGAGCAAGATACCCAGTACTTC.

To note about this clonotype: This likely comes from a read error, as the CDR3 has no conserved phenylalanine or tryptophan at its end. The rearrangement joins TRBV5-1 to TRBJ2-3; possible D gene TRBD1, 6 bases. CDR1 SGHRS and CDR2 YFSETQ come from the germline V gene. The CDR3 loop spans 16 amino acids. This CDR3 reads CTSSLGQDWSTDTQYY. For the CDR3, the DNA is TGCACCAGCAGCTTGGGACAAGACTGGAGCACAGATACGCAGTATTAT.

With respect to this clonotype: A junction end diverges from the germline sequence, so it may reflect a read error. V usage is TRBV5-5 and J usage is TRBJ2-7; perhaps TRBD1 as D (6 bases). Germline values: CDR1 SGHKS, CDR2 YYEKEE (reference sequence). The length of the CDR3 is 16 residues. The CDR3 coding sequence is TGTGCCTGCAGTTACTCCCCCCACAGGGACTCCTACGAGCAGTACTTC. Translating it yields CACSYSPHRDSYEQYF.

V and J are TRBV11-2 and TRBJ2-1; D uncertain. This CDR3 has 14 residues. Germline V gene sequence: CDR1 SGHAT, CDR2 FQNNGV. CDR3 protein: CTCSLYLLVSEQFF. CDR3 bases: TGTACCTGCAGCTTATACCTGCTGGTTAGTGAGCAGTTCTTC.

In this sample, this clonotype turned up many times. The chain employs TRBV6-2 or TRBV6-3 and TRBJ2-1; D gene ambiguous. The CDR3 is made up of 14 amino acids. Germline V gives CDR1 MNHEY, CDR2 SVGEGT. V lost 6 bases and J 3 bases, leaving 12 bases between the germline ends. The CDR3: CASSLQGFYNEQFF. CDR3 in DNA: TGTGCCAGCAGCTTGCAAGGGTTCTACAATGAGCAGTTCTTC.

Points on this clonotype: The junction and the germline gene differ at one end; a read error may be behind it. J is TRBJ2-2 and V is TRBV10-3; D may be TRBD1 or TRBD2 (5 bases each). This CDR3 comprises 14 residues. Per the germline V gene, CDR1 is ENHRY and CDR2 is SYGVKD. The CDR3 is CAVQLIGGTGELLF. CDR3 nucleotides: TGTGCCGTACAACTAATTGGGGGAACCGGGGAGCTGCTTTTT.

This clonotype was seen repeatedly, ten times or more. J is TRBJ1-4 and V is TRBV7-9, with D perhaps matching TRBD1 (5 bases). CDR3 length equals 14 residues. The V end was cut by 4 bases, the J end by 5 bases, with 11 bases between. Germline V gives CDR1 SEHNR, CDR2 FQNEAQ (reference sequence). The CDR3 protein is CASSSGRENEKLFF. Written as DNA, the CDR3 is TGTGCCAGCAGCTCGGGACGGGAAAATGAAAAACTGTTTTTT.

Points on this clonotype: A much larger clone sits a single nucleotide away, making a read error possible. The rearrangement links TRBV4-2 to TRBJ1-5, with D possibly matching TRBD1 (5 bases). V was pared by 0 bases and J by 7 bases, with 22 bases between. This CDR3 is built from 18 residues. From germline, CDR1 is LGHNA and CDR2 YNFKEQ. In DNA form, the CDR3 reads TGTGCCAGCAGCCAAGATAGAATTGGTGGGACCCCCAGGCAGCCCCAGCATTTT. Amino acids: CASSQDRIGGTPRQPQHF.

The chain recombines TRBV6-5 with TRBJ2-1, with TRBD1 identical over 8 bases. Germline assignment: CDR1 MNHEY and CDR2 SVGAGI. The length of the CDR3 is 15 residues. After removal of 2 bases from V and 13 bases from J, the junction contained 13 bases not matched to a gene. The DNA for the CDR3 is TGTGCCAGCAGTTACCGTCCCAGGACAGGGTTGGAACAGTTCTTC. Translated, it gives CASSYRPRTGLEQFF.

Concerning this clonotype: Its ends do not fully match the called genes, so a read error is possible. The CDR3 here is CASSQTTRGHTNIGELFF. The CDR3 region has the DNA TGCGCCAGCAGCCAGACCACTAGAGGACATACGAACATCGGGGAGCTGTTTTTT. The chain joins TRBV4-3 to TRBJ2-2; D possibly uses TRBD1 or TRBD2 (5 bases each). The V gene's germline CDR1 is LGHNA and CDR2 YSLEER. CDR3 length equals 18 residues.

At least ten counts were recorded for this clonotype. V is TRBV5-1 and J is TRBJ1-4, with 8 bases fitting TRBD1. CDR1 and CDR2 from the germline V gene are SGHRS and YFSETQ. Trimming at V came to 5 bases and at J to 3 bases, leaving 6 bases not matched to a gene. The CDR3 length is 15 residues. This CDR3 is CASRGAQGANEKLFF. The CDR3 nucleotides are TGCGCCAGCAGGGGCGCACAGGGGGCTAATGAAAAACTGTTTTTT.